The following is a TCR beta chain sequence with its context. This entry belongs to a study of T cell changes during pregnancy in multiple sclerosis. Libraries were prepared by immunoSEQ multiplex PCR; TCRdb keeps only in-frame clonotypes and omits some of them. Of roughly 100,000 clones listed, just under 95% are singletons. This material consisted of peripheral blood, taken after pregnancy. This receptor was identified in a female donor with multiple sclerosis, enrolled in a pregnancy study.

The CDR3 loop is CASSFLPGQRTDTQYF. CDR3 bases: TGTGCCAGCAGCTTCCTACCGGGACAGCGCACAGATACGCAGTATTTT. The chain is built from TRBV7-9 and TRBJ2-3; the match to TRBD1 covers 7 bases. The CDR3 loop spans 16 amino acids. V dropped 3 bases and J dropped 1; count of bases not matched to a gene: 7. Germline-derived CDR1 and CDR2 are SEHNR and FQNEAQ (reference sequence).